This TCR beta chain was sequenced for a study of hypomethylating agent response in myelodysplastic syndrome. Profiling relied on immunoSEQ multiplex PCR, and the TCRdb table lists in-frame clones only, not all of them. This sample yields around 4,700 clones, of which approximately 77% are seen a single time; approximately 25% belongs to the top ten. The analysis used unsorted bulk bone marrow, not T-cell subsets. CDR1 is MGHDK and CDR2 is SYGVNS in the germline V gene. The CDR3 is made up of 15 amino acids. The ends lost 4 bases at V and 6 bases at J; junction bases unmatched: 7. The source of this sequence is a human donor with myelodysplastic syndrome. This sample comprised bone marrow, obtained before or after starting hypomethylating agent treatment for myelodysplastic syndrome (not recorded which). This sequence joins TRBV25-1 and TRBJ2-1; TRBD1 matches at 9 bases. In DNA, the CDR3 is TGTGCCAGCAGTGGAGGGGCGACAGGGGGCAATGAGCAGTTCTTC. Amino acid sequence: CASSGGATGGNEQFF.